This T cell receptor beta chain was obtained from a study of T-cell reconstitution after alpha-beta-depleted transplantation in children. It was with unique molecular identifiers that the TCRbeta library was prepared. TCRdb recomputed calls from the PCR reads with MiXCR, one row per CDR3 protein. The sample contains 250,000 to 300,000 distinct CDR3 sequences, around 7.1% of which appear only once. This clonotype was detected many times. Its specificity is unknown. The CDR3 sequence is 17 residues long. V lost 3 bases to trimming and J lost 6 bases, with 21 bases between them. Study-level findings and limits: Surviving thymic progenitors and recipient T cells were the source of high TCRbeta diversity at day 60 in some patients. Several hundred expanded graft clones reportedly were the source of alpha-beta T cells about two months after transplant. Newly made T cells mostly supplied T-cell counts and diversity one year after transplant.

The rearrangement links TRBV12-3 or TRBV12-4 to TRBJ1-5; TRBD1 might be the D (6 bases). Sequencing was performed on peripheral blood, taken 360 days after TCRalphabeta/CD19-depleted stem cell transplant. The TCR comes from a female patient between 2 and 15 years old who had a stem cell transplant for Fanconi anemia, so the T cells may come from the graft donor. CDR3 sequence reads: CASSFNIGQGMGQPQHF. The CDR3 coding sequence is TGTGCCAGCAGTTTTAACATCGGGCAGGGGATGGGTCAGCCCCAGCATTTT.